A selection of T cell receptor beta chains follows, all from one sample in a study of PD-1 blockade in classical Hodgkin lymphoma. Repertoires were generated with immunoSEQ multiplex PCR, while TCRdb's copy carries only in-frame clones and drops some. This sample carries 20,000 to 25,000 clones, 70% to 80% of them seen once, and the ten largest clones take about 22%. Material: peripheral blood mononuclear cells (PBMCs), obtained at baseline. The receptors here all came from a human donor with classical Hodgkin lymphoma. Both conserved end residues are part of each CDR3. Each record gives: V gene, D gene, clone size, J gene, CDR3 protein, CDR3 DNA. A D gene is named only where the DNA matches it firmly. Not every row has a clone size; where given, it reads once, few, many or a size class.

V gene: TRBV28; D gene: NA; clone size: NA; J gene: TRBJ2-5; CDR3 protein: CASSLLAAEGIQETQYF; CDR3 DNA: TGTGCCAGCAGTTTACTCGCCGCTGAGGGGATCCAAGAGACCCAGTACTTC
V gene: TRBV7-3; D gene: NA; clone size: NA; J gene: TRBJ1-1; CDR3 protein: CASSLTPGANTEAFF; CDR3 DNA: TGTGCCAGCAGCTTAACCCCAGGGGCGAACACTGAAGCTTTCTTT
V gene: TRBV27; D gene: NA; clone size: NA; J gene: TRBJ2-3; CDR3 protein: CASGPTGHSTDTQYF; CDR3 DNA: TGTGCCAGCGGCCCGACAGGCCATAGCACAGATACGCAGTATTTT
V gene: TRBV28; D gene: NA; clone size: NA; J gene: TRBJ1-4; CDR3 protein: CASSLAGTATNEKLFF; CDR3 DNA: TGTGCCAGCAGTTTGGCCGGGACTGCAACTAATGAAAAACTGTTTTTT
V gene: TRBV19; D gene: TRBD1; clone size: NA; J gene: TRBJ2-7; CDR3 protein: CASSIEFSDRTYEQYF; CDR3 DNA: TGTGCCAGTAGTATAGAGTTTTCGGACAGGACCTACGAGCAGTACTTC
V gene: TRBV19; D gene: TRBD1; clone size: NA; J gene: TRBJ2-1; CDR3 protein: CASSLQGSSYNEQFF; CDR3 DNA: TGTGCCAGTAGTTTACAGGGGAGCTCCTACAATGAGCAGTTCTTC
V gene: TRBV7-4; D gene: TRBD1; clone size: NA; J gene: TRBJ1-1; CDR3 protein: CASSLGNDGQGGNTEAFF; CDR3 DNA: TGTGCCAGCAGCTTAGGAAACGATGGACAGGGTGGAAACACTGAAGCTTTCTTT
V gene: TRBV6-1; D gene: NA; clone size: NA; J gene: TRBJ1-5; CDR3 protein: CASSDLGSQPQHF; CDR3 DNA: TGTGCCAGCAGTGATCTGGGGAGTCAGCCCCAGCATTTT
V gene: TRBV5-1; D gene: TRBD1; clone size: NA; J gene: TRBJ2-2; CDR3 protein: CASSLDDRGRNTGELFF; CDR3 DNA: TGCGCCAGCAGCTTGGATGACAGGGGGCGTAACACCGGGGAGCTGTTTTTT
V gene: TRBV11-2; D gene: NA; clone size: medium-sized; J gene: TRBJ2-1; CDR3 protein: CASSSSLGPYSYNEQFF; CDR3 DNA: TGTGCCAGCAGCTCATCCCTAGGGCCGTACTCCTACAATGAGCAGTTCTTC
V gene: TRBV7-9; D gene: NA; clone size: NA; J gene: TRBJ2-2; CDR3 protein: CASSFQVFTGELFF; CDR3 DNA: TGTGCCAGCAGCTTCCAGGTCTTCACCGGGGAGCTGTTTTTT
V gene: TRBV7-2; D gene: NA; clone size: NA; J gene: TRBJ1-1; CDR3 protein: CASSFSGDQTEAFF; CDR3 DNA: TGTGCCAGCAGCTTCTCAGGGGATCAGACTGAAGCTTTCTTT
V gene: TRBV5-4; D gene: TRBD2; clone size: NA; J gene: TRBJ2-3; CDR3 protein: CASYRLAGNADTQYF; CDR3 DNA: TGTGCCAGCTATCGACTAGCGGGAAACGCAGATACGCAGTATTTT
V gene: TRBV4-2; D gene: NA; clone size: once; J gene: TRBJ2-2; CDR3 protein: CASSQGIWDTGELFF; CDR3 DNA: TGTGCCAGCAGCCAAGGGATATGGGACACCGGGGAGCTGTTTTTT
V gene: TRBV15; D gene: NA; clone size: NA; J gene: TRBJ2-6; CDR3 protein: CATSSEGVYSGANVLTF; CDR3 DNA: TGTGCCACCAGCAGCGAGGGGGTTTACTCTGGGGCCAACGTCCTGACTTTC
V gene: TRBV7-2; D gene: NA; clone size: NA; J gene: TRBJ1-4; CDR3 protein: CASSLERSLNEKLFF; CDR3 DNA: TGTGCCAGCAGCTTAGAAAGGAGTCTTAATGAAAAACTGTTTTTT
V gene: TRBV7-9; D gene: TRBD1; clone size: NA; J gene: TRBJ1-6; CDR3 protein: CASRPGGGSPLHF; CDR3 DNA: TGTGCCAGCAGACCAGGGGGAGGATCACCCCTCCACTTT
V gene: TRBV5-4; D gene: NA; clone size: NA; J gene: TRBJ2-7; CDR3 protein: CASSLGIMVEQYF; CDR3 DNA: TGTGCCAGCAGCTTGGGTATAATGGTCGAGCAGTACTTC
V gene: TRBV4-1; D gene: TRBD1; clone size: NA; J gene: TRBJ2-7; CDR3 protein: CASSQLGQGGYEQYF; CDR3 DNA: TGCGCCAGCAGCCAGCTCGGACAGGGTGGGTACGAGCAGTACTTC
V gene: TRBV11-2; D gene: NA; clone size: few; J gene: TRBJ2-1; CDR3 protein: CASSLNQGPYNEQFF; CDR3 DNA: TGTGCCAGCAGCTTAAATCAGGGGCCCTACAATGAGCAGTTCTTC
V gene: TRBV30; D gene: TRBD1; clone size: NA; J gene: TRBJ2-3; CDR3 protein: CAWSVTQGYDTQYF; CDR3 DNA: TGTGCCTGGAGTGTAACACAGGGGTACGATACGCAGTATTTT
V gene: TRBV6-1; D gene: NA; clone size: NA; J gene: TRBJ1-5; CDR3 protein: CASSEERGPQHF; CDR3 DNA: TGTGCCAGCAGTGAAGAAAGAGGGCCCCAGCATTTT
V gene: TRBV29-1; D gene: NA; clone size: few; J gene: TRBJ2-7; CDR3 protein: CSVGDYTSYEQYF; CDR3 DNA: TGCAGCGTTGGTGACTATACCTCCTACGAGCAGTACTTC
V gene: TRBV4-3; D gene: NA; clone size: NA; J gene: TRBJ2-7; CDR3 protein: CASSQEYGGSYEQYF; CDR3 DNA: TGCGCCAGCAGCCAAGAGTATGGAGGTTCCTACGAGCAGTACTTC
V gene: TRBV28; D gene: TRBD1; clone size: NA; J gene: TRBJ1-2; CDR3 protein: CASSLEGAGTYGYTF; CDR3 DNA: TGTGCCAGCAGTTTAGAGGGGGCCGGAACTTATGGCTACACCTTC
V gene: TRBV4-1; D gene: NA; clone size: NA; J gene: TRBJ1-2; CDR3 protein: CASSQFLIIDYGYTF; CDR3 DNA: TGCGCCAGCAGCCAATTTCTGATTATTGACTATGGCTACACCTTC
V gene: TRBV7-2; D gene: TRBD1; clone size: NA; J gene: TRBJ2-7; CDR3 protein: CASSTGAGSSYEQYF; CDR3 DNA: TGTGCCAGCAGCACAGGGGCCGGGTCCTCCTACGAGCAGTACTTC
V gene: TRBV28; D gene: NA; clone size: few; J gene: TRBJ2-7; CDR3 protein: CASSFQSYEQYF; CDR3 DNA: TGTGCCAGCAGTTTTCAGAGCTACGAGCAGTACTTC
V gene: TRBV27; D gene: NA; clone size: few; J gene: TRBJ2-5; CDR3 protein: CASSLSRASLGETQYF; CDR3 DNA: TGTGCCAGCAGTTTATCCAGGGCGTCATTAGGGGAGACCCAGTACTTC
V gene: TRBV5-4; D gene: TRBD2; clone size: few; J gene: TRBJ2-1; CDR3 protein: CASSRGLAEYNEQFF; CDR3 DNA: TGTGCCAGCAGCCGGGGACTAGCGGAGTACAATGAGCAGTTCTTC
V gene: TRBV19; D gene: TRBD1; clone size: NA; J gene: TRBJ2-2; CDR3 protein: CATSRDRVIGELFF; CDR3 DNA: TGTGCCACCTCCCGGGACAGGGTCATCGGGGAGCTGTTTTTT
V gene: TRBV7-9; D gene: TRBD2; clone size: medium-sized; J gene: TRBJ2-7; CDR3 protein: CASSLDLHSGTISYEQYF; CDR3 DNA: TGTGCCAGCAGCTTAGATCTTCACAGCGGGACGATCTCCTACGAGCAGTACTTC
V gene: TRBV27; D gene: NA; clone size: NA; J gene: TRBJ2-1; CDR3 protein: CASRTAQSSYNEQFF; CDR3 DNA: TGTGCCAGCAGAACCGCTCAGTCCTCCTACAATGAGCAGTTCTTC
V gene: TRBV5-1; D gene: NA; clone size: few; J gene: TRBJ1-2; CDR3 protein: CASSLARGENGYTF; CDR3 DNA: TGCGCCAGCAGCTTGGCCAGAGGGGAGAATGGCTACACCTTC
V gene: TRBV28; D gene: NA; clone size: NA; J gene: TRBJ2-7; CDR3 protein: CASSSLDWPYEQYF; CDR3 DNA: TGTGCCAGCAGTTCCCTGGACTGGCCCTACGAGCAGTACTTC
V gene: TRBV6-1; D gene: NA; clone size: NA; J gene: TRBJ1-5; CDR3 protein: CASSKGTQPQHF; CDR3 DNA: TGTGCCAGCAGTAAGGGGACCCAGCCCCAGCATTTT
V gene: TRBV5-4; D gene: NA; clone size: NA; J gene: TRBJ1-3; CDR3 protein: CASSSTGGFSGNTIYF; CDR3 DNA: TGTGCCAGCAGCTCGACAGGAGGATTCTCTGGAAACACCATATATTTT
V gene: TRBV28; D gene: NA; clone size: NA; J gene: TRBJ1-2; CDR3 protein: CASSSLYGYTF; CDR3 DNA: TGTGCCAGCAGTTCTCTCTATGGCTACACCTTC
V gene: TRBV7-8; D gene: TRBD1; clone size: NA; J gene: TRBJ2-7; CDR3 protein: CASSRDSTYEQYF; CDR3 DNA: TGTGCCAGCAGCCGGGACAGCACCTACGAGCAGTACTTC
V gene: TRBV5-6; D gene: NA; clone size: NA; J gene: TRBJ2-3; CDR3 protein: CASSLSTDTQYF; CDR3 DNA: TGTGCCAGCAGCTTGAGCACAGATACGCAGTATTTT
V gene: TRBV10-3; D gene: TRBD2; clone size: NA; J gene: TRBJ2-2; CDR3 protein: CAISASGEEGGELFF; CDR3 DNA: TGTGCCATCAGTGCTAGCGGGGAGGAGGGCGGGGAGCTGTTTTTT
V gene: TRBV6-6; D gene: NA; clone size: few; J gene: TRBJ1-1; CDR3 protein: CASSHRGRNTEAFF; CDR3 DNA: TGTGCCAGCAGCCACCGGGGGAGGAACACTGAAGCTTTCTTT
V gene: TRBV19; D gene: TRBD1; clone size: NA; J gene: TRBJ2-2; CDR3 protein: CASSTGGTGELFF; CDR3 DNA: TGTGCCAGTAGTACAGGGGGTACCGGGGAGCTGTTTTTT
V gene: TRBV29-1; D gene: NA; clone size: NA; J gene: TRBJ2-5; CDR3 protein: CSVLVDYPETQYF; CDR3 DNA: TGCAGCGTTCTAGTGGACTACCCAGAGACCCAGTACTTC
V gene: TRBV10-3; D gene: TRBD1; clone size: few; J gene: TRBJ1-5; CDR3 protein: CAISQDRGDQPQHF; CDR3 DNA: TGTGCCATCAGTCAGGACAGGGGAGACCAGCCCCAGCATTTT
V gene: TRBV5-6; D gene: NA; clone size: NA; J gene: TRBJ2-3; CDR3 protein: CASSFTGTFSIDTQYF; CDR3 DNA: TGTGCCAGCAGCTTCACCGGGACTTTTAGCATAGATACGCAGTATTTT